This T cell receptor beta chain stems from a study of blood T cell repertoires in COVID-19. Profiling relied on immunoSEQ multiplex PCR, and the TCRdb table lists in-frame clones only, not all of them. The table lists about 230,000 clones, over 75% of them singletons, with about 4% in the top ten. The sample taken for sequencing was PBMCs or T cells enriched from blood (not recorded which). The receptor's source is a woman in her 30s who had been exposed to COVID-19.

CDR3 nucleotide sequence: TGTGCCACCAGTGATCGGGACACCCGGGGGCAGTTCTTC. This translates into CATSDRDTRGQFF. The chain combines TRBV24-1 with TRBJ2-1; a possible D gene is TRBD1 (6 bases). Germline V gene sequence: CDR1 KGHDR, CDR2 SFDVKD. The V gene lost 3 bases and the J gene lost 12 bases, with 14 bases spanning the gap. This CDR3 has 13 amino acids.